The 29 T cell receptor beta chains in this list originate from one sample, sequenced in a study of metastatic and nonmetastatic thyroid tumors. Through MiXCR, TCRdb re-clonotyped the PCR reads. The sample contains a few thousand clones, 30% to 35% of which appear only once. No treatment of any kind had been given to any patient before thyroid surgery. Sequencing was done on a sample of adjacent normal tissue. Receptors were obtained from a female donor with papillary thyroid cancer or a benign thyroid nodule (not recorded which). Some clones in this sample may be carry-over from other donors' samples.

As DNA, the CDR3 is TGTGCCAGCAGCGTAGATGGGACAGCTAACTATGGCTACACCTTC. Amino acid sequence: CASSVDGTANYGYTF. This chain joins TRBV9 and TRBJ1-2; 7 nucleotides line up with TRBD1. CDR1 is SGDLS and CDR2 is YYNGEE in the germline V gene. Losses at the gene ends were 0 bases for V and 0 bases for J; bases not matched to a gene: 2. The CDR3 runs to 15 residues.

This chain joins TRBV20-1 and TRBJ1-1; D is uncertain. Germline assignment: CDR1 DFQATT and CDR2 SNEGSKA (reference sequence). V was cut by 3 bases and J by 0 bases, with 17 bases left in between. The CDR3 is 16 residues long. In DNA form, the CDR3 reads TGCAGTGCTAGTTTATTGGATGAGGCCGTGAACACTGAAGCTTTCTTT. Translated, it gives CSASLLDEAVNTEAFF.

This clone is medium-sized (0.01 to 0.1%). The rearrangement joins TRBV11-2 to TRBJ2-7, with unresolved D. Germline loops: CDR1 SGHAT, CDR2 FQNNGV. The CDR3 is 12 amino acids. Trimming shortened V by 6 bases and J by 4 bases, and 10 bases separated the two germline ends. The CDR3 region is CASSSGPYEQYF. The DNA for the CDR3 is TGTGCCAGCAGTTCCGGGCCTTACGAGCAGTACTTC.

The V and J genes are TRBV12-3 or TRBV12-4 and TRBJ1-2, with TRBD1 matching 7 bases. CDR3 length: 11 amino acids. V shed 5 bases, J shed 10 bases, and the junction held 4 bases outside the gene matches. The CDR3 reads CASSPGTAYTF. The CDR3 DNA reads as TGTGCCAGCAGTCCAGGGACAGCCTACACCTTC.

By frequency in the sample, this clone is medium-sized. The chain joins TRBV6-2 or TRBV6-3 to TRBJ2-1; D is uncertain. Trimming removed 0 bases at V and 5 bases at J, with 5 bases between. Germline V gives CDR1 MNHEY, CDR2 SVGEGT. The CDR3 contains 13 residues. The DNA of the CDR3 is TGTGCCAGCAGTTACTCCTATGACAATGAGCAGTTCTTC. Its translation: CASSYSYDNEQFF.

CDR3 sequence (DNA): TGCGCCAGCAGCTTGGGTGGGGGGCTCTACGAGCAGTACTTC. Residues: CASSLGGGLYEQYF. This chain joins TRBV5-1 and TRBJ2-7; tentatively, D is TRBD1 or TRBD2 (6 bases each). Germline V CDR1 and CDR2: SGHRS, YFSETQ. The CDR3 has 14 amino acids. V was cut by 0 bases and J by 3 bases, with 10 bases left in between.

This clone is labeled large (0.1 to 1%). This rearrangement joins TRBV11-1 to TRBJ1-5; 8 bases match TRBD1. The J segment lost 2 bases and the V segment lost 5 bases, leaving 8 bases of the junction unmatched. CDR3 length: 16 amino acids. Germline lookup yields CDR1 SGHAT and CDR2 FQDESV (reference sequence). CDR3 region: CASSLIQGGGNQPQHF. DNA for the CDR3: TGTGCCAGCAGCCTTATACAGGGGGGGGGCAATCAGCCCCAGCATTTT. Filled out from reference TRBV11-1 and TRBJ1-5, the complete variable domain reads EAEVAQSPRYKITEKSQAVAFWCDPISGHATLYWYRQILGQGPELLVQFQDESVVDDSQLPKDRFSAERLKGVDSTLKIQPAELGDSAMYLCASSLIQGGGNQPQHFGDGTRLSIL.

The chain joins TRBV27 to TRBJ1-6; D is undetermined. This CDR3 has 17 amino acids. Germline assignment: CDR1 MNHEY and CDR2 SMNVEV (reference sequence). V lost 7 bases and J 0 bases, leaving 16 bases between the germline ends. CDR3: CASTKTPSSSYNSPLHF. DNA for the CDR3: TGTGCCAGCACTAAAACCCCGTCCAGCTCCTATAATTCACCCCTCCACTTT.

Note on this clone: One end of the junction varies from germline; a read error may be responsible. The chain uses TRBV7-8 and TRBJ2-7; D unclear. This CDR3 spans 15 amino acids. Germline loops: CDR1 SGHVS, CDR2 FQNEAQ. CDR3 sequence reads: CASGLGAGIAYEQYF. The CDR3 coding sequence is TGTGCCAGCGGCTTAGGTGCAGGAATAGCCTACGAGCAGTACTTC.

Judged by abundance, this clone is medium-sized (0.01 to 0.1%). The rearrangement joins TRBV2 to TRBJ1-5; D unclear. The V end was cut by 6 bases, the J end by 5 bases, with 14 bases between. CDR3 length: 14 amino acids. Germline-derived CDR1 and CDR2 are SNHLY and FYNNEI. CDR3 nucleotide sequence: TGTGCCAGCAGATCCGGGGATAGAGATCAGCCCCAGCATTTT. It is translated as CASRSGDRDQPQHF.

This chain connects TRBV13 to TRBJ2-7; 7 bases are a match to TRBD2. The germline V gene has CDR1 PRHDT and CDR2 FYEKMQ (reference sequence). The CDR3 runs 12 residues. The junction had 5 bases not matched to a gene; V was cut back by 6 bases and J by 6 bases. The CDR3 loop is CASSRSGFEQYF. CDR3 nucleotides: TGTGCCAGCAGTCGTAGCGGGTTCGAGCAGTACTTC.

The rearrangement uses TRBV6-2 or TRBV6-3 and TRBJ2-1, with D uncertain. The CDR3 sequence is 18 residues long. Trimming removed 5 bases from V and 3 bases from J, with 23 bases in between. The germline gives CDR1 MNHEY, CDR2 SVGEGT. CDR3 loop: CASSPLGEATSCYNEQFF. The CDR3 DNA reads as TGTGCCAGCAGTCCGTTGGGTGAAGCCACGTCCTGCTACAATGAGCAGTTCTTC.

The chain is built from TRBV27 and TRBJ2-1; possibly TRBD1 for D (5 bases). The germline CDR1 and CDR2 sequences are MNHEY and SMNVEV (reference sequence). The CDR3 has 15 residues. Deletions cut 7 bases from V and 4 bases from J, with 17 bases between. CDR3 bases: TGTGCCAGCACCCTAACACCAAGGGGTTACAATGAGCAGTTCTTC. Its translation: CASTLTPRGYNEQFF.

Sample share makes this clone medium-sized. This chain connects TRBV27 to TRBJ1-5; D is unclear. The CDR3 is 15 residues long. Germline V gene lookup returns CDR1 MNHEY and CDR2 SMNVEV (reference sequence). V lost 1 base, J lost 6 bases, and 13 bases lay in between. In DNA, the CDR3 is TGTGCCAGCAGTTTATTAGGAGTCTCAACTCAGCCCCAGCATTTT. Its translation: CASSLLGVSTQPQHF.

By share, this clone counts as large. CDR3: CASSFRGRGNEQYF. DNA for the CDR3: TGTGCCAGCAGTTTTAGGGGCCGGGGGAACGAGCAGTACTTC. This sequence joins TRBV27 and TRBJ2-7; D may be TRBD2 (6 bases). The germline V and J ends were trimmed by 3 bases and 5 bases, with 14 bases remaining between them. Germline CDR1 MNHEY, CDR2 SMNVEV (reference sequence). The CDR3 runs 14 residues.

This rearrangement joins TRBV11-3 to TRBJ2-7, with D possibly matching TRBD2 (5 bases). Germline-derived CDR1 and CDR2 are SGHNT and YENEEA. The V and J ends lost 4 bases and 3 bases respectively, with 10 bases between them. The CDR3 consists of 13 residues. CDR3 DNA: TGTGCCAGCAGCTCCGGGGAGCTCTACGAGCAGTACTTC. Protein: CASSSGELYEQYF.

The rearrangement links TRBV7-2 to TRBJ2-7; D tentatively reads TRBD1 or TRBD2 (5 bases each). CDR3 size: 11 residues. V gave up 8 bases and J gave up 5 bases, with 10 bases separating them. Germline values: CDR1 SGHTA, CDR2 FQGNSA. DNA of the CDR3: TGTGCCAGCCGGGGCGGCAACGAGCAGTACTTC. It yields the protein CASRGGNEQYF.

This clone was counted a few times. This rearrangement joins TRBV12-3 or TRBV12-4 to TRBJ2-3, with D perhaps matching TRBD2 (5 bases). The CDR3 spans 16 residues. The V and J ends lost 1 base and 1 base respectively, with 12 bases between them. CDR3 DNA: TGTGCCAGCAGTTTAGTTCCGGGATGGGGCACAGATACGCAGTATTTT. It specifies CASSLVPGWGTDTQYF.

A remark on this clone: A junction end diverges from the germline sequence, so it may reflect a read error. This sequence joins TRBV6-2 or TRBV6-3 and TRBJ2-5; possibly TRBD1 or TRBD2 for D (5 bases each). The length of the CDR3 is 15 residues. Per germline, CDR1 MNHEY and CDR2 SVGEGT. CDR3 DNA: TGTGCAAGCACTCAGGACGGGGCAGAAGAGAACACCCAGTACTTC. Translation gives CASTQDGAEENTQYF.

This chain uses TRBV11-2 with TRBJ2-1, with D maybe TRBD2 (6 bases). The germline V gene encodes CDR1 SGHAT and CDR2 FQNNGV. The V gene lost 5 bases and the J gene lost 9 bases, with 17 bases spanning the gap. The CDR3 extends over 14 amino acids. The CDR3 region is CASSPPRELGEQFF. In DNA form, the CDR3 reads TGTGCCAGCAGCCCCCCCCGGGAGTTAGGTGAGCAGTTCTTC.

By share, this clone counts as medium-sized. This chain links TRBV27 with TRBJ2-3; D uncertain. CDR3 length: 14 residues. V shed 2 bases and J shed 1 base, with 7 bases lying between them. CDR1 MNHEY and CDR2 SMNVEV come from the germline V gene (reference sequence). CDR3 sequence (DNA): TGTGCCAGCAGTTTAAAGGACGGCACAGATACGCAGTATTTT. Its protein is CASSLKDGTDTQYF.

By proportion, this clone is medium-sized. J is TRBJ2-2 and V is TRBV20-1; D uncertain. The germline V and J ends were trimmed by 1 base and 2 bases, with 17 bases remaining between them. The CDR3 sequence is 17 residues long. Germline CDR1 is DFQATT and CDR2 is SNEGSKA (reference sequence). The chain's CDR3 is CSARGFGAESNTGELFF. In DNA form, the CDR3 reads TGCAGTGCTAGAGGGTTCGGCGCAGAAAGTAACACCGGGGAGCTGTTTTTT.

The V gene is TRBV11-2, the J gene TRBJ2-1; 7 bases are a match to TRBD1. The CDR3 has 15 amino acids. With V trimmed by 5 bases and J by 7 bases, 11 bases remained unmatched. Germline V gene lookup returns CDR1 SGHAT and CDR2 FQNNGV. The CDR3 loop is CASSTEDRLGNEQFF. In DNA, the CDR3 is TGTGCCAGCAGCACAGAGGACAGGCTGGGAAATGAGCAGTTCTTC.

This clone was detected only a few times. The genes are TRBV10-3 and TRBJ2-1; no definite D call. The V end was cut by 2 bases, the J end by 7 bases, with 6 bases between. Germline V gene lookup returns CDR1 ENHRY and CDR2 SYGVKD. The CDR3 length is 12 residues. This chain's CDR3 is CAISEPRNEQFF. CDR3 sequence (DNA): TGTGCCATCAGTGAGCCTAGAAATGAGCAGTTCTTC.

The CDR3 is CAWSVGVFEKLFF. The CDR3 DNA is TGTGCCTGGAGTGTTGGTGTTTTTGAAAAACTGTTTTTT. The gene calls are TRBV30 and TRBJ1-4; no firm D call. The V end was cut by 0 bases, the J end by 7 bases, with 9 bases between. Germline V gene data show CDR1 as GTSNPN and CDR2 as SVGIG (reference sequence). The length of the CDR3 is 13 residues.

The gene calls are TRBV7-2 and TRBJ1-5, with TRBD1 identical over 7 bases. The CDR3 loop spans 15 amino acids. Germline CDR1 SGHTA, CDR2 FQGNSA. J was trimmed by 0 bases and V by 5 bases; bases with no gene match: 4. The DNA of the CDR3 is TGTGCCAGCAGCGCCGGGACAGTTAGCAATCAGCCCCAGCATTTT. Translating it yields CASSAGTVSNQPQHF.

V usage is TRBV18 and J usage is TRBJ1-5; D unclear. V was shortened by 6 bases and J by 0 bases, with 6 bases between the two germline ends. Per the germline V gene, CDR1 is KGHSH and CDR2 is LQKENI. The CDR3 is made up of 13 amino acids. The CDR3 spells CASSEHSNQPQHF. As DNA, the CDR3 is TGTGCCAGCTCTGAACATAGCAATCAGCCCCAGCATTTT. Full variable domain (remainder filled in from reference TRBV18 and TRBJ1-5): NAGVMQNPRHLVRRRGQEARLRCSPMKGHSHVYWYRQLPEEGLKFMVYLQKENIIDESGMPKERFSAEFPKEGPSILRIQQVVRGDSAAYFCASSEHSNQPQHFGDGTRLSIL.

A word on this clone: The junction departs from the called germline gene at one end, perhaps through a read error. This chain connects TRBV15 to TRBJ2-3; D not certain. The V gene's germline CDR1 is LNHNV and CDR2 YYDKDF (reference sequence). This CDR3 region has 14 residues. This CDR3 reads CPTSLPSGSDTQYF. For the CDR3, the DNA is TGTCCCACCAGCCTCCCATCAGGTTCAGATACGCAGTATTTT.

This clone is deemed medium-sized. V and J are TRBV11-2 and TRBJ1-3, with D possibly TRBD1 on 6 matching bases. V was pared by 5 bases and J by 5 bases, with 10 bases between. The CDR3 loop spans 13 amino acids. Germline CDR1 is SGHAT and CDR2 is FQNNGV. CDR3 region: CASSLRDRNTIYF. CDR3 in DNA: TGTGCCAGCAGCCTCCGGGACAGAAACACCATATATTTT. Supplemented by reference TRBV11-2 and TRBJ1-3, the full variable domain reads EAGVAQSPRYKIIEKRQSVAFWCNPISGHATLYWYQQILGQGPKLLIQFQNNGVVDDSQLPKDRFSAERLKGVDSTLKIQPAKLEDSAVYLCASSLRDRNTIYFGEGSWLTVV.